This TCR beta chain stems from a study of T cells expressing NK-cell markers. Study-level information: Sequencing of TCR beta repertoires drew on sorted CD3+CD56+NKG2C+, CD3+CD56+NKG2C- and CD3+CD56-NKG2C+ T cells.

The length of the CDR3 is 17 residues. CDR1 and CDR2 (germline): DFQATT, SNEGSKA (reference sequence). TCRdb reprocessed the 5' RACE reads and reports one entry per CDR3 protein, with no DNA. The sample has 350,000 to 400,000 distinct CDR3 sequences. The origin of this receptor is a woman between 45 and 65 years old in good health. The sequenced material came from blood T cells: a sorted CD56 or NKG2C T cell subset, CD4+ or CD8+ T cells, or bulk PBMC T cells (not recorded which). J is TRBJ2-6 and V is TRBV20-1; TCRdb outputs TRBD1, but without DNA this stays unchecked. The CDR3 reads CSASSGGMSSGANVLIF.